This T cell receptor beta chain was sequenced for a study of blood T cell repertoires in COVID-19. Turning to the study itself: Samples came from the United States, Italy and Spain, spanning acute and convalescent COVID-19. The analysed material was cDNA or gDNA that came from T cells, B-cell-depleted T cells, or PBMCs.

Per the authors' pipeline: The assay estimated nucleated cells by amplifying reference gene primers. The repertoire was sequenced with immunoSEQ multiplex PCR; TCRdb's copy has only in-frame clones and lacks some. V and J calls and clone size are copied from that table; D and trimming were computed from the DNA. The data hold about 80,000 clones, with approximately 80% observed a single time. The CDR3 runs 13 residues. The germline V and J ends were trimmed by 4 bases and 7 bases, with 14 bases remaining between them. The chain uses TRBV12-3 or TRBV12-4 and TRBJ2-7, with D possibly TRBD2 on 5 matching bases. The sequencing input was peripheral blood. This sequence was found in a man between 60 and 75 years old with active or convalescent COVID-19. This chain's CDR3 is CASSSGDRKEQYF. DNA for the CDR3: TGTGCCAGCAGTTCCGGGGATCGGAAAGAGCAGTACTTC.